This T cell receptor beta chain was captured by sequencing in a study of T cells in Graves' hyperthyroidism and ophthalmopathy. RNA transcripts were the template for amplifying TCR beta CDR3 regions. Carried out on the TCR CDR3, a first-round RT-PCR used the HTBI primer set. TCRdb processed the multiplex PCR reads anew with MiXCR; each CDR3 protein has one entry. The sample yields hundreds of thousands of distinct CDR3 sequences, around 15% seen once. In regard to this clonotype: Its antigen is unidentified.

Study-level findings and limits: For ophthalmopathy, model prediction preceded onset by a median roughly 6.5 months.

This sample holds PBMCs from roughly 10 ml fresh peripheral blood. The sample taken for sequencing was blood. This sequence originates from a man in his late teens or twenties with Graves' ophthalmopathy.

The CDR3 region is CASSPTGTGVSTNEKLFF. CDR3 bases: TGTGCCAGCAGCCCCACCGGGACAGGAGTTTCAACTAATGAAAAACTGTTTTTT. V usage is TRBV9 and J usage is TRBJ1-4, with 8 nucleotides matching TRBD1. The CDR3 is 18 residues long. CDR1 is SGDLS, CDR2 YYNGEE, per germline. The V segment lost 4 bases and the J segment 0 bases; nucleotides outside the gene matches: 11.